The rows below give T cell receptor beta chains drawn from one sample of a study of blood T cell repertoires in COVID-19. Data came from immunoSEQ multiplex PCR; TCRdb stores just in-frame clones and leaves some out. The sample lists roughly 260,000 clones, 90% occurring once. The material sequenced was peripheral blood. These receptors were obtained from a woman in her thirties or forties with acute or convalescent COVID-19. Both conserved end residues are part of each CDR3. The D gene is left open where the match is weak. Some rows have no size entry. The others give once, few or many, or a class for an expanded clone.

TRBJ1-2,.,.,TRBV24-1,CATSDSGGGYTF,TGTGCCACCAGTGATTCGGGGGGAGGCTACACCTTC
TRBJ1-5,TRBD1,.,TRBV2,CASSRQGDNQPQHF,TGTGCCAGCAGTCGACAGGGGGACAATCAGCCCCAGCATTTT
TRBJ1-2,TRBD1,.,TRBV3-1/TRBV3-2,CASSLGKGQGNYGYTF,TGTGCCAGCAGCCTTGGTAAGGGACAGGGGAACTATGGCTACACCTTC
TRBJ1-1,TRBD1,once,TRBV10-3,CAISGRPGTGMGTEAFF,TGTGCCATCAGTGGACGTCCCGGGACAGGGATGGGAACTGAAGCTTTCTTT
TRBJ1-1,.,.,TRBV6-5,CASSYSLGSKNTEAFF,TGTGCCAGCAGTTACTCATTGGGCAGCAAGAACACTGAAGCTTTCTTT
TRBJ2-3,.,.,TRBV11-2,CASSKTQSTDTQYF,TGTGCCAGCAGCAAGACACAAAGCACAGATACGCAGTATTTT
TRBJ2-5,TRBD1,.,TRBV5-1,CASSLQGPSETQYF,TGCGCCAGCAGCTTACAGGGGCCTTCGGAGACCCAGTACTTC
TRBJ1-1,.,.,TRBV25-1,CASSEKGWQGNTEAFF,TGTGCCAGCAGTGAAAAGGGTTGGCAGGGCAACACTGAAGCTTTCTTT
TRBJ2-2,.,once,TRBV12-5,CATSTGSHTGELFF,TGTGCTACCTCGACAGGATCCCACACCGGGGAGCTGTTTTTT
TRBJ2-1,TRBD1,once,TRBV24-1,CATSDTGTGSGSSYNEQFF,TGTGCCACCAGTGACACCGGGACAGGGTCGGGGAGCTCCTACAATGAGCAGTTCTTC
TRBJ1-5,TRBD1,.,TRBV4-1,CASSQPTGQGGQPQHF,TGCGCCAGCAGCCAACCGACCGGACAGGGCGGTCAGCCCCAGCATTTT
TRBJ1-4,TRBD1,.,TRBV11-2,CASSGTGDEKLFF,TGTGCCAGCAGCGGGACAGGGGATGAAAAACTGTTTTTT
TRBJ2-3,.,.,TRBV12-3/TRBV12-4,CASSTGGDTQYF,TGTGCCAGCAGCACCGGGGGAGATACGCAGTATTTT
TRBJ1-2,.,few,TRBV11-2,CASSFALANYGYTF,TGTGCCAGCAGCTTTGCCTTAGCTAACTATGGCTACACCTTC
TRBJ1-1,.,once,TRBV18,CASSPNREEGAFF,TGTGCCAGCTCACCAAACCGGGAGGAAGGAGCTTTCTTT
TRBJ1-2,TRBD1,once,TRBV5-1,CASSLGDRGRSYGYTF,TGCGCCAGCAGCTTGGGGGACAGGGGACGATCCTATGGCTACACCTTC